A single sample gave rise to the 3 T cell receptor beta chains below, sequenced in a study of blood T cells in healthy people across ages. Primers used in a second PCR of about 6 to 12 cycles were a sample-barcoded 5' primer and a J-beta primer mix. TCRdb recomputed calls from the 5' RACE reads with MiXCR, one row per CDR3 protein. The sample shows 1.5 million to 2 million distinct CDR3 sequences, under 30% of them seen only once. Sequencing was carried out using blood. The receptors come from a woman in her 30s in good health.

The CDR3 protein is CASSMGHPEGGYTF. The CDR3, as DNA: TGTGCCAGCAGCATGGGACACCCGGAGGGTGGCTACACCTTC. The chain joins TRBV7-2 to TRBJ1-2, with a tentative D call TRBD1 (6 bases). V gave up 5 bases and J gave up 7 bases, with 17 bases separating them. CDR1 SGHTA and CDR2 FQGNSA come from the germline V gene. The CDR3 consists of 14 residues. Supplemented by reference TRBV7-2 and TRBJ1-2, the full variable domain reads GAGVSQSPSNKVTEKGKDVELRCDPISGHTALYWYRQSLGQGLEFLIYFQGNSAPDKSGLPSDRFSAERTGGSVSTLTIQRTQQEDSAVYLCASSMGHPEGGYTFGSGTRLTVV.

Of note for this clonotype: This may be a read error: a much more frequent sequence differs by one nucleotide. The chain joins TRBV6-6 to TRBJ2-4; D uncertain. The J call is doubtful: the DNA matches TRBJ2-7 better. The CDR3 consists of 16 residues. Germline V gives CDR1 MNHNY, CDR2 SVGAGI (reference sequence). CDR3 DNA: TGTGCCAGCAGTTGGCAGCTGTCGAACTCACTTTACGAGCAGTACTTC. Translated, it gives CASSWQLSNSLYEQYF.

This clonotype was picked up a small number of times. This chain uses TRBV7-3 with TRBJ2-1, with D uncertain. Trimming pared 1 base from V and 15 bases from J, leaving 16 bases between. Germline CDR1 is SGHTA and CDR2 is FQGTGA. The CDR3 totals 13 residues. The CDR3 sequence: CASSLIPDSGGFF. CDR3 bases: TGTGCCAGCAGCTTAATTCCCGACTCGGGCGGGTTCTTC. Using reference TRBV7-3 and TRBJ2-1 for the parts outside the CDR3, the full variable domain is GAGVSQTPSNKVTEKGKYVELRCDPISGHTALYWYRQSLGQGPEFLIYFQGTGAADDSGLPNDRFFAVRPEGSVSTLKIQRTERGDSAVYLCASSLIPDSGGFFGPGTRLTVL.